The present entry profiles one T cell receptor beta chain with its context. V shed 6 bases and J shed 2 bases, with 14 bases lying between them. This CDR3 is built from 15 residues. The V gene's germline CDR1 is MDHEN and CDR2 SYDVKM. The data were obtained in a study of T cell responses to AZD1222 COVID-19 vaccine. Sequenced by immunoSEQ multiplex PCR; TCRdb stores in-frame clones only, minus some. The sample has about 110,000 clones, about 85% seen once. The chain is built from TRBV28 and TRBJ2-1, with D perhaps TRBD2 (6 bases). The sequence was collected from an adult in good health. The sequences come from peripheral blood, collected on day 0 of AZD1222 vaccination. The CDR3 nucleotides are TGTGCCAGCAGCTTCCGGGGGAGCACCTACAATGAGCAGTTCTTC. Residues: CASSFRGSTYNEQFF. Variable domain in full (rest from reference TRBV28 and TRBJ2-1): DVKVTQSSRYLVKRTGEKVFLECVQDMDHENMFWYRQDPGLGLRLIYFSYDVKMKEKGDIPEGYSVSREKKERFSLILESASTNQTSMYLCASSFRGSTYNEQFFGPGTRLTVL.